The source of this TCR beta chain is a study of regulatory T cells in long-lasting Graves disease. On the study more broadly: Graves' patients (newly diagnosed) had been on antithyroid drugs under 3 months. Study outcomes and limitations: Relative to new patients (roughly 1,000), persistent patients exhibited greater sharing of public clonotypes (about 3,000).

V lost 4 bases to trimming and J lost 1 base; unmatched junction nucleotides: 4. Germline V gene data show CDR1 as SGHAT and CDR2 as FQNNGV. There are 15 residues in the CDR3. This clonotype was picked up many times. No antigen is known for it. Stated time point: newly diagnosed GD, antithyroid drugs for less than 3 months. RNA from PBMCs was the source of the TCR library. To make TCR beta libraries, researchers used iRepertoire HTBI primers and Arm-PCR of CDR3 regions. Via MiXCR, TCRdb re-called the multiplex PCR reads, giving one row per CDR3 protein. The table lists 400,000 to 500,000 distinct CDR3 sequences, around 17% of them singletons. This sample was also put to use in a study of T cells in Graves' hyperthyroidism and ophthalmopathy. This second study notes: A set of HTBI primers served as the primers for a first-round RT-PCR of the TCR CDR3.

Here the sequenced sample was peripheral blood mononuclear cells (PBMCs), taken at new diagnosis, from a patient treated with antithyroid drugs. This sequence originates from a woman in her 30s with Graves disease. The chain uses TRBV11-2 and TRBJ2-3, with 8 nucleotides matching TRBD2. The CDR3 sequence: CASSSTAGGTDTQYF. In DNA form, the CDR3 reads TGTGCCAGCAGCTCCACAGCGGGGGGCACAGATACGCAGTATTTT.